This entry lists 27 T cell receptor beta chains sequenced from one sample in a study of lymphopenia after photon versus proton radiotherapy. Assay: immunoSEQ multiplex PCR; the TCRdb copy retains only in-frame clones and omits some. Found here are 15,000 to 20,000 clones, 80% to 90% of them singletons; the top ten hold 20% to 25%. The sample consisted of peripheral blood, taken from a patient treated with proton-based radiotherapy. The origin of the receptors is a man in his sixties or seventies with pancreatic cancer.

V and J are TRBV13 and TRBJ2-5; D call uncertain. The CDR3 sequence is 11 residues long. The germline gives CDR1 PRHDT, CDR2 FYEKMQ (reference sequence). V was clipped by 3 bases and J by 4 bases, with 3 bases between them. CDR3 loop: CASSFGETQYF. In DNA, the CDR3 is TGTGCCAGCAGCTTTGGAGAGACCCAGTACTTC.

The chain uses TRBV30 and TRBJ2-2; 12 bases are shared with TRBD2. Losses at the gene ends were 2 bases for V and 10 bases for J; bases not matched to a gene: 8. Germline V gene sequence: CDR1 GTSNPN, CDR2 SVGIG (reference sequence). This CDR3 spans 15 amino acids. CDR3 residues: CAWSLSGLAGLELFF. Written as DNA, the CDR3 is TGTGCCTGGAGTCTTTCCGGACTAGCGGGGCTGGAGCTGTTTTTT.

The genes are TRBV4-1 and TRBJ2-5, with 10 nucleotides matching TRBD1. CDR3 length: 17 amino acids. The junction had 9 bases not matched to a gene; V was cut back by 0 bases and J by 5 bases. CDR1 and CDR2 (germline): MGHRA, YSYEKL. This CDR3 is CASSQELGQGSGETQYF. The CDR3 nucleotides are TGCGCCAGCAGCCAAGAATTGGGACAGGGGTCTGGGGAGACCCAGTACTTC.

CDR3 residues: CATGPTVHTGELFF. The CDR3 DNA is TGTGCCACCGGGCCGACAGTTCACACCGGGGAGCTGTTTTTT. The rearrangement joins TRBV10-3 to TRBJ2-2; TRBD1 might be the D (5 bases). The CDR3 sequence is 14 residues long. Germline lookup yields CDR1 ENHRY and CDR2 SYGVKD. Trimming pared 10 bases from V and 3 bases from J, leaving 15 bases between.

This chain connects TRBV30 to TRBJ1-6; D unclear. Germline assignment: CDR1 GTSNPN and CDR2 SVGIG (reference sequence). The CDR3 length is 13 residues. The V gene lost 4 bases and the J gene lost 6 bases, with 10 bases spanning the gap. The CDR3 sequence is CAWNNGVNSPLHF. The DNA for the CDR3 is TGTGCCTGGAACAATGGAGTTAATTCACCCCTCCACTTT. The full variable domain, its missing parts supplied by reference TRBV30 and TRBJ1-6, is SQTIHQWPATLVQPVGSPLSLECTVEGTSNPNLYWYRQAAGRGLQLLFYSVGIGQISSEVPQNLSASRPQDRQFILSSKKLLLSDSGFYLCAWNNGVNSPLHFGNGTRLTVT.

This clone was detected only a few times. This chain joins TRBV30 and TRBJ2-7; D possibly corresponds to TRBD1 (5 bases). In germline, CDR1 is GTSNPN, CDR2 SVGIG (reference sequence). The CDR3 runs 14 residues. Trimming took 3 bases from V and 2 from J, leaving 14 bases between them. The CDR3 spells CAWRGTGSAYEQYF. Here the CDR3 DNA reads TGTGCCTGGAGGGGAACAGGTTCCGCCTACGAGCAGTACTTC. Full variable domain (missing parts from reference TRBV30 and TRBJ2-7): SQTIHQWPATLVQPVGSPLSLECTVEGTSNPNLYWYRQAAGRGLQLLFYSVGIGQISSEVPQNLSASRPQDRQFILSSKKLLLSDSGFYLCAWRGTGSAYEQYFGPGTRLTVT.

J is TRBJ2-2 and V is TRBV5-4, with 14 bases identical to TRBD2. Germline V gene data show CDR1 as SGHNT and CDR2 as YYREEE (reference sequence). J gave up 3 bases and V 4 bases, and 5 bases lay outside the gene matches. The CDR3 is 17 amino acids. In DNA form, the CDR3 reads TGTGCCAGCAGCCGGACTAGCGGGGGGTCTCACACCGGGGAGCTGTTTTTT. It translates to CASSRTSGGSHTGELFF.

The chain joins TRBV19 to TRBJ2-4; TRBD2 agrees at 8 bases. Trimming cost V 7 bases and J 4 bases; bases outside gene matches: 6. The CDR3 covers 14 residues. From germline, CDR1 is LNHDA and CDR2 SQIVND (reference sequence). The CDR3 sequence: CASTPSGRKNIQYF. CDR3 coding DNA: TGTGCCAGTACCCCGAGCGGGAGAAAAAACATTCAGTACTTC. The complete variable domain, with remaining parts taken from reference TRBV19 and TRBJ2-4, reads DGGITQSPKYLFRKEGQNVTLSCEQNLNHDAMYWYRQDPGQGLRLIYYSQIVNDFQKGDIAEGYSVSREKKESFPLTVTSAQKNPTAFYLCASTPSGRKNIQYFGAGTRLSVL.

The chain employs TRBV15 and TRBJ1-2, with TRBD1 matching over 12 bases. This CDR3 is built from 16 residues. The V gene's germline CDR1 is LNHNV and CDR2 YYDKDF (reference sequence). The J segment lost 8 bases and the V segment lost 0 bases, leaving 7 bases of the junction unmatched. The CDR3 sequence is CATSREGTGGAGGYTF. In DNA, the CDR3 is TGTGCCACCAGCAGAGAGGGGACAGGGGGCGCCGGGGGCTACACCTTC.

The CDR3 sequence: CASSYRRVAENYEQYF. The CDR3 DNA reads as TGTGCCAGCAGCTACCGACGGGTCGCCGAAAACTACGAGCAGTACTTC. The chain couples TRBV5-5 to TRBJ2-7; D is unresolved. CDR1 and CDR2 (germline): SGHKS, YYEKEE (reference sequence). The CDR3 extends over 16 amino acids. The V gene lost 3 bases and the J gene lost 3 bases, with 19 bases spanning the gap.

The V and J genes are TRBV15 and TRBJ1-1; 8 nucleotides align to TRBD1. The V segment lost 6 bases and the J segment 5 bases; nucleotides outside the gene matches: 5. The CDR3 contains 13 residues. Germline loops: CDR1 LNHNV, CDR2 YYDKDF (reference sequence). The CDR3 sequence is CATSLQGGTEAFF. In DNA form, the CDR3 reads TGTGCCACCAGTCTACAGGGGGGGACTGAAGCTTTCTTT.

This clone has a single count. This chain joins TRBV7-9 and TRBJ1-2, with TRBD1 matching 7 bases. The germline gives CDR1 SEHNR, CDR2 FQNEAQ (reference sequence). The CDR3 spans 15 residues. Trimming removed 0 bases from V and 5 bases from J; junction bases left unmatched: 6. In DNA, the CDR3 is TGTGCCAGCAGCTTAGCCCTTCGACAGGGATATGGCTACACCTTC. As protein: CASSLALRQGYGYTF.

The chain employs TRBV7-9 and TRBJ2-1; D is undetermined. The germline CDR1 and CDR2 sequences are SEHNR and FQNEAQ (reference sequence). The CDR3 spans 15 residues. Trimming cost V 3 bases and J 7 bases, with 16 bases left between them. The chain's CDR3 is CASSLAQTSLNEQFF. The CDR3 nucleotides read TGTGCCAGCAGCTTGGCCCAGACGAGCCTTAATGAGCAGTTCTTC.

CDR3 DNA: TGTGCCAGCAGTGAAGCTACCGGCGGGGGGGCAATTTACGAGCAGTACTTC. Translated: CASSEATGGGAIYEQYF. This sequence joins TRBV6-1 and TRBJ2-7; TRBD2 agrees at 9 bases. The trim removed 0 bases at V and 4 bases at J, leaving 10 bases unmatched. The germline V gene encodes CDR1 MNHNS and CDR2 SASEGT. The CDR3 totals 17 residues.

The chain joins TRBV5-5 to TRBJ1-6; 8 bases align to TRBD1. This CDR3 has 16 residues. The trim removed 5 bases at V and 4 bases at J, leaving 8 bases unmatched. Germline CDR1 SGHKS, CDR2 YYEKEE (reference sequence). The CDR3 DNA sequence: TGTGCCAGCAGGATACAGGGGGAGTTATATAATTCACCCCTCCACTTT. This translates into CASRIQGELYNSPLHF.

The V call is TRBV9, the J call TRBJ2-7, with D maybe TRBD2 (6 bases). In germline, CDR1 is SGDLS, CDR2 YYNGEE. V lost 0 bases and J 11 bases, leaving 18 bases between the germline ends. The CDR3 extends over 14 amino acids. CDR3 nucleotides: TGTGCCAGCAGCGTAGGTGCCGAGCGGGCTAGGGAGTACTTC. It codes for CASSVGAERAREYF.

The count of this clone is one. The chain couples TRBV7-2 to TRBJ1-2, with D maybe TRBD1 (5 bases). Between the trimmed V and J ends, which lost 4 bases and 4 bases, there was a span of 10 bases. The CDR3 loop spans 13 amino acids. The germline V gene encodes CDR1 SGHTA and CDR2 FQGNSA. The CDR3 sequence is CASSSPGGYGYTF. CDR3 DNA: TGTGCCAGCAGCTCACCGGGGGGCTATGGCTACACCTTC.

The V gene is TRBV7-9, the J gene TRBJ1-1, with unresolved D. CDR3 length equals 15 residues. The germline V gene encodes CDR1 SEHNR and CDR2 FQNEAQ (reference sequence). V gave up 5 bases and J gave up 1 base, with 14 bases separating them. The chain's CDR3 is CASSRTPMRNTEAFF. CDR3 sequence (DNA): TGTGCCAGCAGCCGTACGCCGATGAGGAACACTGAAGCTTTCTTT. The full variable domain, with the rest looked up from reference TRBV7-9 and TRBJ1-1, is DTGVSQNPRHKITKRGQNVTFRCDPISEHNRLYWYRQTLGQGPEFLTYFQNEAQLEKSRLLSDRFSAERPKGSFSTLEIQRTEQGDSAMYLCASSRTPMRNTEAFFGQGTRLTVV.

Only a few counts were recorded for this clone. The chain carries TRBV11-3 and TRBJ2-7; D is perhaps TRBD1 (5 bases). This CDR3 is 16 amino acids long. The germline V gene encodes CDR1 SGHNT and CDR2 YENEEA. Deletions cut 5 bases from V and 1 base from J, with 18 bases between. CDR3 region: CASSAYGAVKSYEQYF. CDR3 bases: TGTGCCAGCAGCGCCTATGGGGCCGTAAAATCCTACGAGCAGTACTTC.

The gene calls are TRBV5-1 and TRBJ2-5, with D perhaps being TRBD1 or TRBD2 (5 bases each). The CDR3 totals 15 residues. V was clipped by 4 bases and J by 5 bases, with 18 bases between them. Per the germline V gene, CDR1 is SGHRS and CDR2 is YFSETQ. Here the CDR3 DNA reads TGCGCCAGCAGCGAAACCCCGGGACGGCGGGAGACCCAGTACTTC. It translates to CASSETPGRRETQYF. Using reference TRBV5-1 and TRBJ2-5 for the parts outside the CDR3, the full variable domain is KAGVTQTPRYLIKTRGQQVTLSCSPISGHRSVSWYQQTPGQGLQFLFEYFSETQRNKGNFPGRFSGRQFSNSRSEMNVSTLELGDSALYLCASSETPGRRETQYFGPGTRLLVL.

The chain employs TRBV5-5 and TRBJ2-1; 9 bases agree with TRBD1. CDR1 is SGHKS, CDR2 YYEKEE, per germline (reference sequence). V was clipped by 4 bases and J by 0 bases; unmatched bases: 5. This CDR3 spans 16 amino acids. The CDR3 spells CASSTGTGNSYNEQFF. In DNA, the CDR3 is TGTGCCAGCAGCACCGGGACAGGGAACTCCTACAATGAGCAGTTCTTC.

V is TRBV5-3 and J is TRBJ2-7; D gene unclear. TRBV5-3 is treated as an ORF (open reading frame) with a function not yet certain. Trimming removed 0 bases from V and 3 bases from J, with 13 bases in between. This CDR3 is 15 amino acids long. The CDR3 loop reads CARSLEADPLYEQYF. CDR3 sequence (DNA): TGTGCCAGAAGCTTGGAGGCAGATCCTCTCTACGAGCAGTACTTC.

The rearrangement links TRBV5-1 to TRBJ1-1; D is perhaps TRBD1 (6 bases). Germline CDR1 and CDR2: SGHRS and YFSETQ. The CDR3 is made up of 14 amino acids. The V gene lost 4 bases and the J gene lost 1 base, with 11 bases spanning the gap. CDR3 nucleotide sequence: TGCGCCAGCAGCGATCCACAGGGGAACACTGAAGCTTTCTTT. Encoded protein: CASSDPQGNTEAFF.

This clone showed up just once. As DNA, the CDR3 is TGTGCCAGCAGCTTAGGCGGGGGATCCCTCTATACGCAGTATTTT. This sequence encodes CASSLGGGSLYTQYF. The genes are TRBV7-2 and TRBJ2-3; 7 nucleotides agree with TRBD2. The CDR3 loop spans 15 amino acids. Germline V CDR1 and CDR2: SGHTA, FQGNSA. V trimming: 1 base; J trimming: 7 bases; junction bases outside the gene matches: 8.

V usage is TRBV9 and J usage is TRBJ1-2; 7 bases line up with TRBD1. The junction had 8 bases not matched to a gene; V was cut back by 4 bases and J by 5 bases. The CDR3 totals 14 residues. CDR1 and CDR2 (germline): SGDLS, YYNGEE. CDR3 residues: CASSPAGGTYGYTF. The CDR3 region has the DNA TGTGCCAGCAGCCCCGCAGGGGGAACGTATGGCTACACCTTC.

This rearrangement joins TRBV27 to TRBJ1-1; unclear D gene. The length of the CDR3 is 13 residues. Per germline, CDR1 MNHEY and CDR2 SMNVEV (reference sequence). The V gene lost 5 bases and the J gene lost 0 bases, with 7 bases spanning the gap. The CDR3, as DNA: TGTGCCAGCAGTGCGGTCCTGAACACTGAAGCTTTCTTT. Its protein product is CASSAVLNTEAFF.

This sequence joins TRBV5-8 and TRBJ2-1, with D perhaps matching TRBD1 (7 bases). Per germline, CDR1 SGHTS and CDR2 YDEGEE. With 0 bases removed from V and 5 bases from J, the gap between germline ends came to 12 bases. CDR3 length: 15 amino acids. CDR3: CASSLGRGRDNEQFF. Written as DNA, the CDR3 is TGTGCCAGCAGCTTGGGGAGGGGGCGCGACAATGAGCAGTTCTTC.